Listed here are 8 T cell receptor beta chains from one sample, sequenced in a study of blood T cell repertoires in COVID-19. Sequencing was performed with immunoSEQ multiplex PCR; in TCRdb, only in-frame clones are kept and a portion is missing. This table holds about 400,000 clones, nearly 90% found once. Specimen: PBMCs or T cells enriched from blood (not recorded which). The source is a woman aged 18-29 years with acute COVID-19.

The chain employs TRBV10-2 and TRBJ1-1; D is unclear. The CDR3 consists of 13 residues. Per germline, CDR1 WSHSY and CDR2 SAAADI. V lost 4 bases and J 4 bases, leaving 10 bases between the germline ends. The CDR3 is CASSVQRATEAFF. Here the CDR3 DNA reads TGCGCCAGCAGTGTGCAGCGTGCCACTGAAGCTTTCTTT.

The chain is built from TRBV12-3 or TRBV12-4 and TRBJ1-2; weak D call: TRBD1 (6 bases). The V gene lost 2 bases and the J gene lost 8 bases, with 12 bases spanning the gap. The CDR3 has 13 residues. The CDR3 loop is CASSLRRGEGYTF. Written as DNA, the CDR3 is TGTGCCAGCAGTTTACGCAGGGGAGAGGGCTACACCTTC.

This clone was counted once. The chain uses TRBV5-5 and TRBJ2-1; tentatively, D is TRBD2 (6 bases). The CDR3 contains 15 residues. The germline V gene has CDR1 SGHKS and CDR2 YYEKEE (reference sequence). V lost 4 bases to trimming and J lost 0 bases, with 11 bases between them. The CDR3 spells CASSGRDDSYNEQFF. In DNA, the CDR3 is TGTGCCAGCAGCGGGCGGGACGACTCCTACAATGAGCAGTTCTTC.

CDR3 bases: TGTGCCAGCAGCTTAGAGGTGGGGCCGGACAGGGTCAATCAGCCCCAGCATTTT. Protein sequence: CASSLEVGPDRVNQPQHF. V and J are TRBV7-2 and TRBJ1-5; TRBD1 aligns across 8 bases. The V segment lost 1 base and the J segment 3 bases; nucleotides outside the gene matches: 11. Germline V CDR1 and CDR2: SGHTA, FQGNSA. The CDR3 is 18 residues long.

This sequence joins TRBV9 and TRBJ1-5; 10 bases line up with TRBD1. After removal of 4 bases from V and 2 bases from J, the junction contained 3 bases not matched to a gene. Germline CDR1 and CDR2: SGDLS and YYNGEE. The CDR3 is 15 residues long. The CDR3 nucleotides are TGTGCCAGCAGCCCCGGGACAGGGGGCAATCAGCCCCAGCATTTT. It specifies CASSPGTGGNQPQHF. The full variable domain, in which reference TRBV9 and TRBJ1-5 provide the parts outside the CDR3, is DSGVTQTPKHLITATGQRVTLRCSPRSGDLSVYWYQQSLDQGLQFLIQYYNGEERAKGNILERFSAQQFPDLHSELNLSSLELGDSALYFCASSPGTGGNQPQHFGDGTRLSIL.

The chain recombines TRBV13 with TRBJ1-1; D not certain. Trimming cost V 5 bases and J 5 bases, with 6 bases left between them. The CDR3 runs 11 residues. Germline CDR1 PRHDT, CDR2 FYEKMQ (reference sequence). For the CDR3, the DNA is TGTGCCAGCAGCGGAGGGACTGAAGCTTTCTTT. Translated: CASSGGTEAFF. The entire variable domain, with the rest obtained from reference TRBV13 and TRBJ1-1, is as follows: AAGVIQSPRHLIKEKRETATLKCYPIPRHDTVYWYQQGPGQDPQFLISFYEKMQSDKGSIPDRFSAQQFSDYHSELNMSSLELGDSALYFCASSGGTEAFFGQGTRLTVV.

The rearrangement links TRBV4-1 to TRBJ1-1; D not resolved. The CDR3 has 13 amino acids. Trimming cost V 0 bases and J 8 bases, with 10 bases left between them. Germline values: CDR1 MGHRA, CDR2 YSYEKL. The DNA for the CDR3 is TGCGCCAGCAGCCAAGATCGGGCGGGAGAAGCTTTCTTT. This codes for CASSQDRAGEAFF.

This chain connects TRBV20-1 to TRBJ2-1; 8 bases fit TRBD2. This CDR3 is 10 amino acids long. CDR1 is DFQATT, CDR2 SNEGSKA, per germline (reference sequence). J gave up 11 bases and V 5 bases, and 2 bases lay outside the gene matches. The CDR3 DNA reads as TGCAGTGCTCATAGCGGGAAGCAGTTCTTC. Protein sequence: CSAHSGKQFF.